This T cell receptor beta chain was identified in a study of blood T cell repertoires in COVID-19. Libraries were prepared by immunoSEQ multiplex PCR; TCRdb keeps only in-frame clonotypes and omits some of them. This table holds about 170,000 clones, 82% found once. Per the germline V gene, CDR1 is ENHRY and CDR2 is SYGVKD. V was pared by 5 bases and J by 2 bases, with 5 bases of the junction left unmatched. The CDR3 consists of 14 residues. The sequence was obtained from a woman aged 80 or older with active or convalescent COVID-19. This rearrangement joins TRBV10-3 to TRBJ2-7, with TRBD1 matching over 8 bases. The sequenced material came from peripheral blood. The CDR3 DNA follows: TGTGCCATCAGTAGGGACAGGACTACCTACGAGCAGTACTTC. It specifies CAISRDRTTYEQYF.